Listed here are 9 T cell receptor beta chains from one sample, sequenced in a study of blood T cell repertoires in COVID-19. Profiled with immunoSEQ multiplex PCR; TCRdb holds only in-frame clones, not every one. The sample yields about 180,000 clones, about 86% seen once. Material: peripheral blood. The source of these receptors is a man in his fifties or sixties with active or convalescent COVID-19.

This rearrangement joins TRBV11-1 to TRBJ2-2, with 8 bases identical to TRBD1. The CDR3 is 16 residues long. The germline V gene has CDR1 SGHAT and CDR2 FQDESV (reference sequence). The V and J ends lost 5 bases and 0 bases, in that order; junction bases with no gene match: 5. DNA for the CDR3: TGTGCCAGCAGCCCACAGGGGGTCCCGAACACCGGGGAGCTGTTTTTT. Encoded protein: CASSPQGVPNTGELFF.

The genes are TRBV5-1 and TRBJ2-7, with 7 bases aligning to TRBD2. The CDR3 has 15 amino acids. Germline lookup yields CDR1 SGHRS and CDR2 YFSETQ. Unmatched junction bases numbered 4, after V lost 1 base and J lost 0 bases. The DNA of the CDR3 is TGCGCCAGCAGCTTGTCTAGCGGATACTCCTACGAGCAGTACTTC. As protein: CASSLSSGYSYEQYF.

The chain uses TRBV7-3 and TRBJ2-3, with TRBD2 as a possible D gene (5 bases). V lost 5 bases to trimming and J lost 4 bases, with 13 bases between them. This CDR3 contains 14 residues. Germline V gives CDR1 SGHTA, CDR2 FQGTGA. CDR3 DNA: TGTGCCAGCAGCCCCGGGGTCCCCCCAGATACGCAGTATTTT. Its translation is CASSPGVPPDTQYF. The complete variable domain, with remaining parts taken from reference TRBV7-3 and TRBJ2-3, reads GAGVSQTPSNKVTEKGKYVELRCDPISGHTALYWYRQSLGQGPEFLIYFQGTGAADDSGLPNDRFFAVRPEGSVSTLKIQRTERGDSAVYLCASSPGVPPDTQYFGPGTRLTVL.

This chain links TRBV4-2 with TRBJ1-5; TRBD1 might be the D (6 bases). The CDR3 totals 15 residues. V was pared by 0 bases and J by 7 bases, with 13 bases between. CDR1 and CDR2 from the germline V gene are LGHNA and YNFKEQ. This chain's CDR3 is CASSQERQGLQPQHF. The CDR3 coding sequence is TGTGCCAGCAGCCAAGAACGGCAGGGGTTACAGCCCCAGCATTTT.

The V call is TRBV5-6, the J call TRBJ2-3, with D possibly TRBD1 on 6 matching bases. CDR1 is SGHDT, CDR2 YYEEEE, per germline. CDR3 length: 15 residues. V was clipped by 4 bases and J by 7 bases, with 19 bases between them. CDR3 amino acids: CASSHWGPLHNTQYF. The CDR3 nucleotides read TGTGCCAGCAGCCATTGGGGGCCCCTACACAATACGCAGTATTTT.

The CDR3 DNA reads as TGTGCCATCAGTTACAGGGAGAGCGTCTCCTACAATGAGCAGTTCTTC. This translates into CAISYRESVSYNEQFF. V and J are TRBV10-3 and TRBJ2-1; maybe TRBD1 (6 bases). Germline loops: CDR1 ENHRY, CDR2 SYGVKD. V was clipped by 5 bases and J by 0 bases, with 14 bases between them. The CDR3 consists of 16 residues.

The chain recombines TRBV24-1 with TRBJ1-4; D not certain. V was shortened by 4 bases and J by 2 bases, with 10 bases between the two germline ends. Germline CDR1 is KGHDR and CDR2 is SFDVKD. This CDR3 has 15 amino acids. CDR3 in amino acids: CATSEGLGTNEKLFF. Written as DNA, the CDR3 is TGTGCCACCAGTGAAGGACTAGGGACTAATGAAAAACTGTTTTTT.

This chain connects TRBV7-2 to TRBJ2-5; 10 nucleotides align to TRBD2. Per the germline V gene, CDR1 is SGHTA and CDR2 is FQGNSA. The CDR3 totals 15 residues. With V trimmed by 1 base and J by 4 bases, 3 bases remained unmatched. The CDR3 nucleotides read TGTGCCAGCAGCTTAGTGCCTAGCGGGGGAGAGACCCAGTACTTC. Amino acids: CASSLVPSGGETQYF.

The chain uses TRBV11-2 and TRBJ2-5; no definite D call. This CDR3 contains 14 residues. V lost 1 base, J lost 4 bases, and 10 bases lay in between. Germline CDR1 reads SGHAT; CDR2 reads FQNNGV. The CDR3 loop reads CASSLGRFPETQYF. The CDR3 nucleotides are TGTGCCAGCAGCTTAGGTAGATTCCCAGAGACCCAGTACTTC.